This record covers a single TCR beta chain. CDR1 MNHEY and CDR2 SMNVEV come from the germline V gene (reference sequence). V shed 1 base and J shed 7 bases, with 8 bases lying between them. The CDR3 has 13 residues. Sequenced by immunoSEQ multiplex PCR; TCRdb stores in-frame clones only, minus some. The sample has 120,000 to 150,000 clones; around 83% are singletons. The data were obtained in a study of blood T cell repertoires in COVID-19. The sample taken for sequencing was PBMCs or T cells enriched from blood (not recorded which). This sequence originates from a woman in her forties or fifties who had been exposed to COVID-19. The chain links TRBV27 to TRBJ1-5, with a weak D call TRBD1 (5 bases). CDR3 nucleotides: TGTGCCAGCAGTTTATGGCGGGGGCAGCCCCAGCATTTT. Amino acids: CASSLWRGQPQHF.